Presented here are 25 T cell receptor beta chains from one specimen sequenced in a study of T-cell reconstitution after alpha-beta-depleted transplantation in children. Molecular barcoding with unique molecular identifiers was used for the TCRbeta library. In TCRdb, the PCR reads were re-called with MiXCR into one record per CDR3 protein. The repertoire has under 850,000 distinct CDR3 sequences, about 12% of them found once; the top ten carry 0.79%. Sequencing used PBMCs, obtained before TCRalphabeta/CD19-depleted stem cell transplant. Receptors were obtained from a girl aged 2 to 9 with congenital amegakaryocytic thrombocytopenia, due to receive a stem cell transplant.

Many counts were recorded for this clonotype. As DNA, the CDR3 is TGCGCCAGCAACCTGGGTGGTTCGCTTTCCGGGGAGCTGTTTTTT. This translates into CASNLGGSLSGELFF. The rearrangement uses TRBV5-1 and TRBJ2-2; no clear D. V was trimmed by 6 bases and J by 6 bases, leaving 18 bases between them. The CDR3 runs to 15 residues. Germline loops: CDR1 SGHRS, CDR2 YFSETQ.

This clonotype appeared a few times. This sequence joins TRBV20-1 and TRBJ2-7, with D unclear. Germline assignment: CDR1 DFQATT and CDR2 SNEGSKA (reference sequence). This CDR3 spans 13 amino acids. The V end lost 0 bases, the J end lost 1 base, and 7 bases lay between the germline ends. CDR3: CSARDEVSYEQYF. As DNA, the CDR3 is TGCAGTGCTAGAGATGAAGTGTCCTACGAGCAGTACTTC.

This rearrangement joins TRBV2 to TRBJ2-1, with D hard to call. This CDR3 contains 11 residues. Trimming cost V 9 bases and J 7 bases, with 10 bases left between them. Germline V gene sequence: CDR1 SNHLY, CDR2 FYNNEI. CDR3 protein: CARKGNNEQFF. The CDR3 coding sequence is TGTGCCAGAAAGGGAAATAATGAGCAGTTCTTC.

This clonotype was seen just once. The CDR3 nucleotides read TGCGCCAGCAGCTTGGACCCAGGCGGGACTGTCTCCGATGAGCAGTTCTTC. It codes for CASSLDPGGTVSDEQFF. This chain uses TRBV5-1 with TRBJ2-1; D might be TRBD2 (6 bases). CDR1 and CDR2 (germline): SGHRS, YFSETQ. This CDR3 has 17 amino acids. Trimming stripped 0 bases from V and 8 bases from J, with 21 bases between.

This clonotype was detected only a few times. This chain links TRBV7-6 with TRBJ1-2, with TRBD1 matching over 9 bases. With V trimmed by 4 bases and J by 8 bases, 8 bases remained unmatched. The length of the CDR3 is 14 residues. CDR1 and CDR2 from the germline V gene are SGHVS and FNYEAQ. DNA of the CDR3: TGTGCCAGCAGCTCCAAAGGGACAGGGTGGGGCTACACCTTC. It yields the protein CASSSKGTGWGYTF.

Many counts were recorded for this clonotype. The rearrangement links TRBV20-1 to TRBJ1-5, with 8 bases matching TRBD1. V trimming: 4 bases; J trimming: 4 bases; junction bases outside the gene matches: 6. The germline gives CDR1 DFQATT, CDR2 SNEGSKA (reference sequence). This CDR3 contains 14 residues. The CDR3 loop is CSATIRDRNQPQHF. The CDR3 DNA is TGCAGTGCTACGATCCGGGACAGGAATCAGCCCCAGCATTTT.

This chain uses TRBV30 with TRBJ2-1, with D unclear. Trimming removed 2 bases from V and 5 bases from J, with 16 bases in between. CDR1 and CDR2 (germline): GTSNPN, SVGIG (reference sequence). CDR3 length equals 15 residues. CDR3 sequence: CAWSKRRVADNEQFF. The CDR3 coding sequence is TGTGCCTGGAGTAAACGGCGTGTGGCGGACAATGAGCAGTTCTTC.

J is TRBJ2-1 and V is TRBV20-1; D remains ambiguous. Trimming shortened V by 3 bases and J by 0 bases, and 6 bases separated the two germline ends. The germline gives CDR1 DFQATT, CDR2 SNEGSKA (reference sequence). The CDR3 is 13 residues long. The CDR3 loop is CSARGGSYNEQFF. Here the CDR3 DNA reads TGCAGTGCTAGGGGCGGCTCCTACAATGAGCAGTTCTTC.

CDR3 in DNA: TGCAGTGCTAGAGGCGTGTGGGATCCGAACACTGAAGCTTTCTTT. It encodes CSARGVWDPNTEAFF. This sequence joins TRBV20-1 and TRBJ1-1; D not resolved. V was cut by 1 base and J by 1 base, with 13 bases left in between. This CDR3 is built from 15 residues. Germline V gene data show CDR1 as DFQATT and CDR2 as SNEGSKA (reference sequence).

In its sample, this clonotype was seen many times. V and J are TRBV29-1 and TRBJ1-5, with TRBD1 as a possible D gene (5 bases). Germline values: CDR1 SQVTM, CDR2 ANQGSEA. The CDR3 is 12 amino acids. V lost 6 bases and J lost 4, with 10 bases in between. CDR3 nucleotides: TGCAGCGTGGGGACCAGAAATCAGCCCCAGCATTTT. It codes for CSVGTRNQPQHF.

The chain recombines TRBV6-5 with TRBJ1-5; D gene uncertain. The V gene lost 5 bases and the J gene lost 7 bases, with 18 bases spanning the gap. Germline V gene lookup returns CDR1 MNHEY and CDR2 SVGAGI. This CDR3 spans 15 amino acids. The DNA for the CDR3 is TGTGCCAGCAGTCCACAAAGGGCGAGCCTCCAGCCCCAGCATTTT. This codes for CASSPQRASLQPQHF.

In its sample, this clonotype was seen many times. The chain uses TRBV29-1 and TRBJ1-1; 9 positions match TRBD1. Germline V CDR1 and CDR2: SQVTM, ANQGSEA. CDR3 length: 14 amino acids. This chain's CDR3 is CSAGQGPKGTEAFF. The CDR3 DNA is TGCAGTGCAGGACAGGGGCCGAAGGGCACTGAAGCTTTCTTT.

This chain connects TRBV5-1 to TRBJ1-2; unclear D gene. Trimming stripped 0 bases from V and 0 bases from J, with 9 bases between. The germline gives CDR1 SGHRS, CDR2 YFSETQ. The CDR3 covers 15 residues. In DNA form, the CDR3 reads TGCGCCAGCAGCTTGGGGCCAGAGACTAACTATGGCTACACCTTC. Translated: CASSLGPETNYGYTF.

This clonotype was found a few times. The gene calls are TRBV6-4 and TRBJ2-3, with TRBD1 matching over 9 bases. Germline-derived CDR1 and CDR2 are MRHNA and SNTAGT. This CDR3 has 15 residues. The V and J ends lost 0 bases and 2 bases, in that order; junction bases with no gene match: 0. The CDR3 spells CASSDSQGATDTQYF. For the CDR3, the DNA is TGTGCCAGCAGTGACTCACAGGGGGCCACAGATACGCAGTATTTT.

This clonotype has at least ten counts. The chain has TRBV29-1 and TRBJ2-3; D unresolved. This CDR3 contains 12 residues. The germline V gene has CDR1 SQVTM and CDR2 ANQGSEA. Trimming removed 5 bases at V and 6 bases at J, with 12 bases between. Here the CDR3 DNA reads TGCAGCGTTCGAGAGATCGGGGATACGCAGTATTTT. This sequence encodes CSVREIGDTQYF.

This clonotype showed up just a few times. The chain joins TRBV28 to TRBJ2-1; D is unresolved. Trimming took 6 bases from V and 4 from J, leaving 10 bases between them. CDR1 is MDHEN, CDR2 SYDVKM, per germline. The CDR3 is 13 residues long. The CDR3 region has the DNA TGTGCCAGCAGACGGACGGATTACAATGAGCAGTTCTTC. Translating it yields CASRRTDYNEQFF.

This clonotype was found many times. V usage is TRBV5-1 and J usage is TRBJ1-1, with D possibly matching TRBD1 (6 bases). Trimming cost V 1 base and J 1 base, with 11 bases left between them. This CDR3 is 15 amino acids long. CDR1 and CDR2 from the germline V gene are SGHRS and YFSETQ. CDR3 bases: TGCGCCAGCAGCTTGTGGGGAGGGGGGAACACTGAAGCTTTCTTT. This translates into CASSLWGGGNTEAFF. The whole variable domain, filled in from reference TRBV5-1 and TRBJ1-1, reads KAGVTQTPRYLIKTRGQQVTLSCSPISGHRSVSWYQQTPGQGLQFLFEYFSETQRNKGNFPGRFSGRQFSNSRSEMNVSTLELGDSALYLCASSLWGGGNTEAFFGQGTRLTVV.

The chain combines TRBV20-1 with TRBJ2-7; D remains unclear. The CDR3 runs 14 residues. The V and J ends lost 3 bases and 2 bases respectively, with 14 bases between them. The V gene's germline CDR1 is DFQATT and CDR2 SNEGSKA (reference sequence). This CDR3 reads CSASVKPRTYEQYF. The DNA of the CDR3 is TGCAGTGCTAGTGTTAAGCCACGGACCTACGAGCAGTACTTC.

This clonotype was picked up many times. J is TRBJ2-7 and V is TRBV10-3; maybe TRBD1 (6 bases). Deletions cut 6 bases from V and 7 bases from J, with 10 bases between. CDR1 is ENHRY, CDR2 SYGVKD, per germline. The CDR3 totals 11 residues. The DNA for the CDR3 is TGTGCCATCAGGACAGGCGGGGAGCAGTACTTC. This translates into CAIRTGGEQYF.

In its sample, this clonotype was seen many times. The CDR3 region is CASSSGLAGLYEQFF. The CDR3 coding sequence is TGCGCCAGCAGCTCAGGACTAGCGGGATTATATGAGCAGTTCTTC. V and J are TRBV5-1 and TRBJ2-1, with 12 bases aligning to TRBD2. Germline V gene sequence: CDR1 SGHRS, CDR2 YFSETQ. The V and J ends lost 3 bases and 8 bases, in that order; junction bases with no gene match: 6. CDR3 size: 15 residues.

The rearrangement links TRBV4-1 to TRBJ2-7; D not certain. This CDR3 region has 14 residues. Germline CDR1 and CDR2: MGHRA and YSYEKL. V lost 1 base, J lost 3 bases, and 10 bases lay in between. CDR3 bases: TGCGCCAGCAGCCAAGGCACGACATTCTACGAGCAGTACTTC. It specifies CASSQGTTFYEQYF.

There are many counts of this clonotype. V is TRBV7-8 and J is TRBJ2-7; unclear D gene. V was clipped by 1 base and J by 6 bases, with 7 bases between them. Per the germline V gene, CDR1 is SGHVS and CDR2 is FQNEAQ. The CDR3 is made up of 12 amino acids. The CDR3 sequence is CASSLVVVEQYF. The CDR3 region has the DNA TGTGCCAGCAGCTTAGTGGTGGTCGAGCAGTACTTC.

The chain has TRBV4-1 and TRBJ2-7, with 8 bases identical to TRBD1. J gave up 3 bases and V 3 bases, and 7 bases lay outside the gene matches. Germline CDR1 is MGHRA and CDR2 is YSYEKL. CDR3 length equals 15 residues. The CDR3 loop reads CASSHGGTGGYEQYF. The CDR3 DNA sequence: TGCGCCAGCAGCCACGGAGGGACAGGCGGCTACGAGCAGTACTTC.

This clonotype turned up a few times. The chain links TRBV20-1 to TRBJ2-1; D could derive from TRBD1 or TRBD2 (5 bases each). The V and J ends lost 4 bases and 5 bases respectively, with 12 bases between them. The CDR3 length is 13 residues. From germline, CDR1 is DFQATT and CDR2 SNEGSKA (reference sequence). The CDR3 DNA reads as TGCAGTGCTATCGGGACGCAACACAATGAGCAGTTCTTC. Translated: CSAIGTQHNEQFF.

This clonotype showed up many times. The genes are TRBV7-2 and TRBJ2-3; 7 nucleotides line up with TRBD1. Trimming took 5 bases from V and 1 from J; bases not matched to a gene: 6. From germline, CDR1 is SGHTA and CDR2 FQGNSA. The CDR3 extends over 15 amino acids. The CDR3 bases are TGTGCCAGCAGCCCTTCCGGGACAGGCACAGATACGCAGTATTTT. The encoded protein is CASSPSGTGTDTQYF. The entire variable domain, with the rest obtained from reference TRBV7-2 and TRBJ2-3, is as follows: GAGVSQSPSNKVTEKGKDVELRCDPISGHTALYWYRQSLGQGLEFLIYFQGNSAPDKSGLPSDRFSAERTGGSVSTLTIQRTQQEDSAVYLCASSPSGTGTDTQYFGPGTRLTVL.